This T cell receptor (beta chain) was observed in a study of a mutant IDH1 vaccine in newly diagnosed glioma. Time point specified: week 47, end of study. Every vaccination contained 300 ug of the mutant IDH1 20-mer peptide and was paired with topical imiquimod. Of note for this clone: The antigen is unknown.

From germline, CDR1 is SGHVS and CDR2 FQNEAQ. V was clipped by 0 bases and J by 7 bases, with 9 bases between them. The CDR3 consists of 13 residues. The data were produced by immunoSEQ multiplex PCR, yet TCRdb's version contains in-frame clones alone and is incomplete. The repertoire holds tens of thousands of clones, with around 86% as singletons. This TCR was recovered from a man between 25 and 39 years old with glioma. The sample here was PBMCs, taken from a glioma patient whose treatment included an IDH1 peptide vaccine. V usage is TRBV7-8 and J usage is TRBJ1-2; weak D call: TRBD1 (5 bases). CDR3 sequence (DNA): TGTGCCAGCAGCTTAGCAGGGGCCAGTGGCTACACCTTC. Translated: CASSLAGASGYTF.